The 30 T cell receptor beta chains below come from one sample, sequenced in a study of OX40 agonist ivuxolimab in advanced cancers. Profiled with immunoSEQ multiplex PCR; TCRdb holds only in-frame clones, not every one. This sample has around 88,000 clones, with about 92% found just once. Specimen: CD4+ or CD8+ T cells sorted from blood, collected in a trial of the OX40 agonist ivuxolimab. Every receptor here comes from an adult with an advanced solid tumor such as melanoma, head and neck, liver or kidney cancer.

The gene calls are TRBV19 and TRBJ1-2, with TRBD1 matching 8 bases. Trimming removed 6 bases from V and 4 bases from J; junction bases left unmatched: 4. The V gene's germline CDR1 is LNHDA and CDR2 SQIVND (reference sequence). This CDR3 is built from 13 residues. CDR3 loop: CASRRDRTYGYTF. The CDR3, as DNA: TGTGCCAGTAGGAGGGACAGGACCTATGGCTACACCTTC.

V usage is TRBV6-1 and J usage is TRBJ2-4; D unresolved. Germline V gene data show CDR1 as MNHNS and CDR2 as SASEGT. The germline V and J ends were trimmed by 6 bases and 13 bases, with 13 bases remaining between them. The CDR3 loop spans 11 amino acids. The CDR3 spells CASRETSVQYF. CDR3 bases: TGTGCCAGCAGGGAGACGAGCGTCCAGTACTTC.

The genes are TRBV18 and TRBJ1-5, with D unclear. Per germline, CDR1 KGHSH and CDR2 LQKENI. This CDR3 has 13 amino acids. Deletions cut 2 bases from V and 9 bases from J, with 11 bases between. This chain's CDR3 is CASSPYEEPPQHF. CDR3 in DNA: TGTGCCAGCTCACCATACGAGGAGCCGCCCCAGCATTTT.

As to this clone: Other DNA sequences from this sample encode an identical CDR3 as well. DNA of the CDR3: TGTGCCAGCAGCTTACAGGATCAGCCCCAGCATTTT. Amino acids: CASSLQDQPQHF. This sequence joins TRBV2 and TRBJ1-5; a weak D match, TRBD1 (5 bases). V was shortened by 6 bases and J by 5 bases, with 8 bases between the two germline ends. Germline assignment: CDR1 SNHLY and CDR2 FYNNEI. CDR3 length: 12 amino acids.

This chain joins TRBV2 and TRBJ2-2, with D possibly TRBD1 on 5 matching bases. CDR1 and CDR2 (germline): SNHLY, FYNNEI. Trimming pared 1 base from V and 4 bases from J, leaving 10 bases between. The CDR3 contains 15 residues. The CDR3 bases are TGTGCCAGCAGTGAAGGGGGCTTCAGCACCGGGGAGCTGTTTTTT. Translating gives CASSEGGFSTGELFF.

The gene calls are TRBV7-2 and TRBJ2-5; no clear D gene. The germline gives CDR1 SGHTA, CDR2 FQGNSA. V was pared by 6 bases and J by 2 bases, with 10 bases between. This CDR3 is 13 amino acids long. CDR3 nucleotide sequence: TGTGCCAGCAGTCGAGACCCTCAAGAGACCCAGTACTTC. Its protein product is CASSRDPQETQYF.

The V gene is TRBV7-2, the J gene TRBJ2-7, with TRBD2 matching 11 bases. The CDR3 contains 18 residues. Germline V gene lookup returns CDR1 SGHTA and CDR2 FQGNSA. V shed 1 base and J 3 bases; nucleotides not matched to a gene: 11. The CDR3 sequence is CASSLGSGRAFGLYEQYF. The CDR3 DNA sequence: TGTGCCAGCAGCTTAGGTAGCGGGAGGGCCTTTGGGCTCTACGAGCAGTACTTC. The entire variable domain, with the rest obtained from reference TRBV7-2 and TRBJ2-7, is as follows: GAGVSQSPSNKVTEKGKDVELRCDPISGHTALYWYRQSLGQGLEFLIYFQGNSAPDKSGLPSDRFSAERTGGSVSTLTIQRTQQEDSAVYLCASSLGSGRAFGLYEQYFGPGTRLTVT.

The chain recombines TRBV9 with TRBJ1-2; TRBD1 matches at 11 bases. V dropped 0 bases and J dropped 3; count of bases not matched to a gene: 4. The CDR3 is 16 residues long. CDR1 is SGDLS, CDR2 YYNGEE, per germline. The CDR3, as DNA: TGTGCCAGCAGCGTAGCAGGACAGGGGGCTGACTATGGCTACACCTTC. Translation: CASSVAGQGADYGYTF.

V and J are TRBV6-1 and TRBJ1-2; 10 positions agree with TRBD1. Germline lookup yields CDR1 MNHNS and CDR2 SASEGT. V trimming: 5 bases; J trimming: 4 bases; junction bases outside the gene matches: 7. The CDR3 contains 15 residues. CDR3 sequence reads: CASSIRTGGLYGYTF. CDR3 sequence (DNA): TGTGCCAGCAGTATCCGGACAGGGGGGCTCTATGGCTACACCTTC.

V is TRBV7-6 and J is TRBJ1-1; 7 nucleotides agree with TRBD1. This CDR3 spans 13 amino acids. Germline V gene sequence: CDR1 SGHVS, CDR2 FNYEAQ. With 6 bases clipped from V and 4 bases from J, the junction kept 5 bases outside the gene matches. The DNA for the CDR3 is TGTGCCAGCAGTCGACAGGGTGGCACTGAAGCTTTCTTT. Amino acids: CASSRQGGTEAFF.

This clone appeared a single time. The chain combines TRBV5-4 with TRBJ1-6; no clear D gene. Germline V lookup: CDR1 SGHNT, CDR2 YYREEE (reference sequence). The V and J ends lost 0 bases and 7 bases respectively, with 11 bases between them. CDR3 length equals 15 residues. The CDR3 sequence: CASSLAPLGNSPLHF. Here the CDR3 DNA reads TGTGCCAGCAGCTTGGCCCCTCTCGGCAATTCACCCCTCCACTTT.

The CDR3 spells CASSLAGLADSYEQYF. In DNA form, the CDR3 reads TGTGCCAGCAGCTTAGCAGGACTAGCGGACTCCTACGAGCAGTACTTC. V gene TRBV11-2 combines with J gene TRBJ2-7, with TRBD2 matching 10 bases. This CDR3 has 16 residues. CDR1 and CDR2 (germline): SGHAT, FQNNGV. Trimming took 1 base from V and 0 from J; bases not matched to a gene: 3.

The V and J genes are TRBV7-9 and TRBJ2-7, with 8 bases lining up with TRBD1. J was trimmed by 4 bases and V by 4 bases; bases with no gene match: 6. CDR3 length equals 14 residues. Looked up from germline, CDR1 is SEHNR and CDR2 is FQNEAQ (reference sequence). CDR3 loop: CASSSTGEGYEQYF. The CDR3 DNA follows: TGTGCCAGCAGCTCGACAGGGGAAGGTTACGAGCAGTACTTC. Supplemented by reference TRBV7-9 and TRBJ2-7, the full variable domain reads DTGVSQNPRHKITKRGQNVTFRCDPISEHNRLYWYRQTLGQGPEFLTYFQNEAQLEKSRLLSDRFSAERPKGSFSTLEIQRTEQGDSAMYLCASSSTGEGYEQYFGPGTRLTVT.

The chain joins TRBV30 to TRBJ2-7, with 8 bases lining up with TRBD1. V lost 7 bases and J lost 2; bases outside the gene matches: 1. There are 11 residues in the CDR3. The germline CDR1 and CDR2 sequences are GTSNPN and SVGIG (reference sequence). The CDR3 loop reads CAYRGTYEQYF. The CDR3 DNA follows: TGTGCCTACAGGGGGACCTACGAGCAGTACTTC.

This clone was recorded once. V gene TRBV7-2 combines with J gene TRBJ1-4; possibly TRBD1 for D (6 bases). V was pared by 3 bases and J by 6 bases, with 14 bases between. Germline CDR1 reads SGHTA; CDR2 reads FQGNSA. The CDR3 totals 15 residues. DNA of the CDR3: TGTGCCAGCAGCTTCCAGGGGATAGACGATGAAAAACTGTTTTTT. It is translated as CASSFQGIDDEKLFF.

This chain links TRBV6-1 with TRBJ1-5; 8 nucleotides align to TRBD1. The CDR3 runs 13 residues. The germline CDR1 and CDR2 sequences are MNHNS and SASEGT. J lost 9 bases, V lost 5 bases, and 6 bases had no gene match. The CDR3 coding sequence is TGTGCCAGCAGTCGGACAGGGCAGGTGCCCCAGCATTTT. It translates to CASSRTGQVPQHF.

This sequence joins TRBV9 and TRBJ2-1; 13 positions agree with TRBD2. This CDR3 contains 16 residues. J gave up 4 bases and V 3 bases, and 4 bases lay outside the gene matches. Germline V gives CDR1 SGDLS, CDR2 YYNGEE. In DNA form, the CDR3 reads TGTGCCAGCAGCGCGGGACTAGCGGGGCCATACAATGAGCAGTTCTTC. Residues: CASSAGLAGPYNEQFF.

This clone appeared once. The V gene is TRBV20-1, the J gene TRBJ1-2, with unresolved D. V was clipped by 8 bases and J by 0 bases, with 7 bases between them. The CDR3 loop spans 11 amino acids. Germline V gene lookup returns CDR1 DFQATT and CDR2 SNEGSKA (reference sequence). The CDR3 DNA sequence: TGCAGTTACAGATCTAACTATGGCTACACCTTC. This encodes CSYRSNYGYTF.

The rearrangement links TRBV18 to TRBJ2-1; perhaps D is TRBD1 or TRBD2 (5 bases each). Trimming left V 5 bases short and J 6 bases short, with 20 bases between. Germline assignment: CDR1 KGHSH and CDR2 LQKENI. The CDR3 covers 16 residues. The CDR3 here is CASSATEGTFSNEQFF. The CDR3, as DNA: TGTGCCAGCTCAGCGACAGAGGGCACTTTTAGCAATGAGCAGTTCTTC. Combining the CDR3 with reference TRBV18 and TRBJ2-1 gives the whole variable domain NAGVMQNPRHLVRRRGQEARLRCSPMKGHSHVYWYRQLPEEGLKFMVYLQKENIIDESGMPKERFSAEFPKEGPSILRIQQVVRGDSAAYFCASSATEGTFSNEQFFGPGTRLTVL.

The chain has TRBV13 and TRBJ2-3; D possibly uses TRBD1 or TRBD2 (5 bases each). The germline CDR1 and CDR2 sequences are PRHDT and FYEKMQ (reference sequence). V lost 3 bases, J lost 0 bases, and 10 bases lay in between. The CDR3 contains 15 residues. The CDR3 nucleotides read TGTGCCAGCAGCTTGGGACGGGCTAGCACAGATACGCAGTATTTT. Protein sequence: CASSLGRASTDTQYF.

The genes are TRBV9 and TRBJ1-1; D remains unclear. The germline gives CDR1 SGDLS, CDR2 YYNGEE. The CDR3 contains 13 residues. Trimming took 0 bases from V and 0 from J, leaving 3 bases between them. The CDR3 sequence is CASSVAVNTEAFF. The DNA for the CDR3 is TGTGCCAGCAGCGTAGCGGTGAACACTGAAGCTTTCTTT.

This chain uses TRBV6-5 with TRBJ1-4; a weak D match, TRBD1 (6 bases). Between the trimmed V and J ends, which lost 6 bases and 6 bases, there was a span of 17 bases. Germline assignment: CDR1 MNHEY and CDR2 SVGAGI. The CDR3 consists of 15 residues. The CDR3 DNA follows: TGTGCCAGCAGGTCGACAGGCATTCCATATGAAAAACTGTTTTTT. Encoded protein: CASRSTGIPYEKLFF.

The chain recombines TRBV5-1 with TRBJ1-4; D gene unclear. This CDR3 has 15 amino acids. V gave up 0 bases and J gave up 8 bases, with 14 bases separating them. Germline CDR1 and CDR2: SGHRS and YFSETQ. The CDR3 region has the DNA TGCGCCAGCAGCTTGGACCTCGCGACATCAGAAAAACTGTTTTTT. Translation gives CASSLDLATSEKLFF.

This clone was counted a single time. The V gene is TRBV11-2, the J gene TRBJ2-7, with D perhaps TRBD2 (5 bases). This CDR3 has 16 amino acids. V lost 3 bases and J 0 bases, leaving 15 bases between the germline ends. Germline loops: CDR1 SGHAT, CDR2 FQNNGV. DNA for the CDR3: TGTGCCAGCAGCTTTGGTTTCGGGATACCCTCCTACGAGCAGTACTTC. Translation: CASSFGFGIPSYEQYF.

This chain connects TRBV11-3 to TRBJ2-7, with 8 bases identical to TRBD1. With V trimmed by 3 bases and J by 4 bases, 14 bases remained unmatched. CDR3 length equals 17 residues. Germline V CDR1 and CDR2: SGHNT, YENEEA. The CDR3 loop reads CASSFRRRTGKGYEQYF. Here the CDR3 DNA reads TGTGCCAGCAGCTTCAGACGGAGGACAGGGAAAGGGTACGAGCAGTACTTC.

The CDR3 bases are TGTGCCAGCAGGCCCTTCTACGAGCAGTACTTC. Translated: CASRPFYEQYF. J is TRBJ2-7 and V is TRBV6-4; D not resolved. CDR1 and CDR2 (germline): MRHNA, SNTAGT. This CDR3 spans 11 amino acids. V was trimmed by 6 bases and J by 3 bases, leaving 6 bases between them.

V and J are TRBV20-1 and TRBJ1-4; no firm D call. V was trimmed by 6 bases and J by 7 bases, leaving 6 bases between them. The germline CDR1 and CDR2 sequences are DFQATT and SNEGSKA (reference sequence). This CDR3 has 10 amino acids. The CDR3 spells CSADIEKLFF. In DNA form, the CDR3 reads TGCAGTGCCGACATTGAAAAACTGTTTTTT.

This chain links TRBV11-3 with TRBJ2-1; tentatively, D is TRBD1 (7 bases). Germline V gives CDR1 SGHNT, CDR2 YENEEA. The ends were cut back, 1 base at V and 5 bases at J, with 15 bases in the middle. This CDR3 comprises 16 residues. For the CDR3, the DNA is TGTGCCAGCAGCTTAGTGGCGGGACAGCGACACAATGAGCAGTTCTTC. Encoded protein: CASSLVAGQRHNEQFF.

J is TRBJ1-1 and V is TRBV6-1; D ambiguous. The CDR3 contains 13 residues. CDR1 and CDR2 (germline): MNHNS, SASEGT. Trimming took 7 bases from V and 6 from J, leaving 15 bases between them. This chain's CDR3 is CASNSQRASEAFF. CDR3 coding DNA: TGTGCCAGCAACTCCCAGCGGGCGTCTGAAGCTTTCTTT.

The chain uses TRBV7-8 and TRBJ1-3; D is uncertain. Deletions cut 1 base from V and 3 bases from J, with 13 bases between. Germline values: CDR1 SGHVS, CDR2 FQNEAQ. This CDR3 region has 16 residues. CDR3 DNA: TGTGCCAGCAGCTTAGGGGTGGTGGGAAGTGGAAACACCATATATTTT. Amino acid sequence: CASSLGVVGSGNTIYF.